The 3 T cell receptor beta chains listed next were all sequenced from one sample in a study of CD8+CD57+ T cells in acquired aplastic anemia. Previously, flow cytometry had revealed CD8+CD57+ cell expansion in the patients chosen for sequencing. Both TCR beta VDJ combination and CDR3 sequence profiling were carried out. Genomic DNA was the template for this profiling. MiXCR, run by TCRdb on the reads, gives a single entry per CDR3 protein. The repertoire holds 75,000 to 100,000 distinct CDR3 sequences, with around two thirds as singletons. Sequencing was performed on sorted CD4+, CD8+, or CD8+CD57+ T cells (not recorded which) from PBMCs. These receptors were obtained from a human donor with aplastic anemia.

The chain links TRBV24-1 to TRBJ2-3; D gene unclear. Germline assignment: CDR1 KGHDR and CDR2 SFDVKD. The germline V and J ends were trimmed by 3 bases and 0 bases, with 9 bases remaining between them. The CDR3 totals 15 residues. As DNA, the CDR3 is TGTGCCACCAGTGATGCCCCCGGTAGCACAGATACGCAGTATTTT. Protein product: CATSDAPGSTDTQYF.

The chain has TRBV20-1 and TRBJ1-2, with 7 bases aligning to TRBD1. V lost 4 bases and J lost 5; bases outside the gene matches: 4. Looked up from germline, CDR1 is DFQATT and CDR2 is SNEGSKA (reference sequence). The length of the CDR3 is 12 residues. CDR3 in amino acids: CSATGQRYGYTF. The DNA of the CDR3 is TGCAGTGCTACGGGACAGCGTTATGGCTACACCTTC.

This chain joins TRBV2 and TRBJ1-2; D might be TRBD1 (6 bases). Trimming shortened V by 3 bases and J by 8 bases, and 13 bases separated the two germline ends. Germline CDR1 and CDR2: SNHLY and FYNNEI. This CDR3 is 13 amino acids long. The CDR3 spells CASSEMGAGGYTF. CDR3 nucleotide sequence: TGTGCCAGCAGTGAGATGGGGGCGGGCGGCTACACCTTC. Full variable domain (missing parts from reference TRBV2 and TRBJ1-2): EPEVTQTPSHQVTQMGQEVILRCVPISNHLYFYWYRQILGQKVEFLVSFYNNEISEKSEIFDDQFSVERPDGSNFTLKIRSTKLEDSAMYFCASSEMGAGGYTFGSGTRLTVV.